A selection of T cell receptor beta chains follows, all from one sample in a study of blood T cell repertoires in COVID-19. Repertoires were generated with immunoSEQ multiplex PCR, while TCRdb's copy carries only in-frame clones and drops some. The sample lists 90,000 to 120,000 clones; roughly 88% were seen once. Specimen: peripheral blood. These receptors all come from a human donor in a cohort sampled during active COVID-19. CDR3s include the opening cysteine and the closing phenylalanine or tryptophan. Each record gives: V gene, J gene, D gene, clone size, CDR3 DNA, CDR3 protein. D genes are given only for firm matches. Not all rows give a size; the values are once, few, many and, for expanded clones, a class.

v_call: TRBV7-9
j_call: TRBJ1-2
d_call: .
clone_size: .
cdr3_nt: TGTGCCAGCAGCTTCGGGGGTCCGACCTACTCTGGCTACACCTTC
cdr3_aa: CASSFGGPTYSGYTF

v_call: TRBV2
j_call: TRBJ1-1
d_call: .
clone_size: .
cdr3_nt: TGTGCCAGCAGTGAACAGGGAAGGACTGAAGCTTTCTTT
cdr3_aa: CASSEQGRTEAFF

v_call: TRBV7-3
j_call: TRBJ2-3
d_call: .
clone_size: .
cdr3_nt: TGTGCCAGCAGGAACCCCGGGGATACGCAGTATTTT
cdr3_aa: CASRNPGDTQYF

v_call: TRBV7-9
j_call: TRBJ2-5
d_call: TRBD2
clone_size: few
cdr3_nt: TGTGCCAGCAGCTTCGGGACTAGCATAGAGACCCAGTACTTC
cdr3_aa: CASSFGTSIETQYF

v_call: TRBV7-9
j_call: TRBJ1-4
d_call: .
clone_size: .
cdr3_nt: TGTGCCAGCAGCCGCGGGGTAGGAGAAAAACTGTTTTTT
cdr3_aa: CASSRGVGEKLFF

v_call: TRBV5-1
j_call: TRBJ2-7
d_call: TRBD1
clone_size: .
cdr3_nt: TGCGCCAGCAGCTTACGGACAGGGGGAGACGAGCAGTACTTC
cdr3_aa: CASSLRTGGDEQYF

v_call: TRBV2
j_call: TRBJ1-5
d_call: TRBD1
clone_size: .
cdr3_nt: TGTGCCAGCAGGGGACAGGGGGATCAGCCCCAGCATTTT
cdr3_aa: CASRGQGDQPQHF

v_call: TRBV28
j_call: TRBJ2-7
d_call: TRBD2
clone_size: .
cdr3_nt: TGTGCCAGCAGTGTGCGGGGGTATCTCTACGAGCAGTACTTC
cdr3_aa: CASSVRGYLYEQYF

v_call: TRBV19
j_call: TRBJ1-1
d_call: .
clone_size: .
cdr3_nt: TGTGCCAGTAGTAGGGGGGGGGCTTCCAACACTGAAGCTTTCTTT
cdr3_aa: CASSRGGASNTEAFF

v_call: TRBV6-5
j_call: TRBJ1-1
d_call: .
clone_size: .
cdr3_nt: TGTGCCAGCAGTTACCGGGACAAGACACCGAACACTGAAGCTTTCTTT
cdr3_aa: CASSYRDKTPNTEAFF

v_call: TRBV5-1
j_call: TRBJ2-3
d_call: TRBD2
clone_size: .
cdr3_nt: TGCGCCAGCAGCTTGCCAGGGACTAGCGGGGGGAGGACAGATACGCAGTATTTT
cdr3_aa: CASSLPGTSGGRTDTQYF

v_call: TRBV27
j_call: TRBJ2-5
d_call: .
clone_size: .
cdr3_nt: TGTGCCAGCAGTCCTATGGCGGGCGTTAGCGTCGCCCAAGAGACCCAGTACTTC
cdr3_aa: CASSPMAGVSVAQETQYF

v_call: TRBV7-9
j_call: TRBJ2-7
d_call: TRBD1
clone_size: .
cdr3_nt: TGTGCCAGCAGCCCAACCCCCGCCGGGACAGAGGGTACGAAAGAGCAGTACTTC
cdr3_aa: CASSPTPAGTEGTKEQYF

v_call: TRBV10-1
j_call: TRBJ1-3
d_call: TRBD1
clone_size: few
cdr3_nt: TGCGCCAGCAGTGACCCCCGGGACAGTCTGAGCTCTGGAAACACCATATATTTT
cdr3_aa: CASSDPRDSLSSGNTIYF

v_call: TRBV14
j_call: TRBJ1-3
d_call: .
clone_size: .
cdr3_nt: TGTGCCAGCAGCCCAGACAGGAGGTCCGGAAACACCATATATTTT
cdr3_aa: CASSPDRRSGNTIYF

v_call: TRBV28
j_call: TRBJ1-1
d_call: .
clone_size: .
cdr3_nt: TGTGCCAGCAGGGGGCACCCGAACACTGAAGCTTTCTTT
cdr3_aa: CASRGHPNTEAFF

v_call: TRBV19
j_call: TRBJ1-1
d_call: TRBD1
clone_size: .
cdr3_nt: TGTGCCAGTAGTATTGGACAGGGTGAAGCTTTCTTT
cdr3_aa: CASSIGQGEAFF

v_call: TRBV6-5
j_call: TRBJ2-1
d_call: .
clone_size: few
cdr3_nt: TGTGCCAGCAGTCAACAGGGTTACAATGAGCAGTTCTTC
cdr3_aa: CASSQQGYNEQFF

v_call: TRBV4-2
j_call: TRBJ2-2
d_call: .
clone_size: .
cdr3_nt: TGTGCCAGCAGCCAAGATTTGAGACAGGTTCCCCGGGAGCTGTTTTTT
cdr3_aa: CASSQDLRQVPRELFF

v_call: TRBV11-2
j_call: TRBJ2-7
d_call: .
clone_size: .
cdr3_nt: TGTGCCAGCAGCACGGGCGGACTCCTCTACGAGCAGTACTTC
cdr3_aa: CASSTGGLLYEQYF

v_call: TRBV12-3/TRBV12-4
j_call: TRBJ1-5
d_call: .
clone_size: .
cdr3_nt: TGTGCCAGCAGTTTACAGGGTCAGCAGCCCCAGCATTTT
cdr3_aa: CASSLQGQQPQHF

v_call: TRBV12-3/TRBV12-4
j_call: TRBJ1-1
d_call: .
clone_size: .
cdr3_nt: TGTGCCAGCAGTTTAGCACAGGGTGCTGAAGCTTTCTTT
cdr3_aa: CASSLAQGAEAFF

v_call: TRBV7-9
j_call: TRBJ2-1
d_call: .
clone_size: .
cdr3_nt: TGTGCCAGCAGCTTAGACGCCCGGGGACTCGGGAATGAGCAGTTCTTC
cdr3_aa: CASSLDARGLGNEQFF

v_call: TRBV7-9
j_call: TRBJ2-5
d_call: TRBD2
clone_size: once
cdr3_nt: TGTGCCAGCAGCCTATCCCCTTCCGGGAGGTATAAAGAGACCCAGTACTTC
cdr3_aa: CASSLSPSGRYKETQYF

v_call: TRBV7-9
j_call: TRBJ2-7
d_call: TRBD2
clone_size: .
cdr3_nt: TGTGCCAGCAGTTCAACTAGCGGGAGATCCTACGAGCAGTACTTC
cdr3_aa: CASSSTSGRSYEQYF

v_call: TRBV2
j_call: TRBJ2-5
d_call: TRBD2
clone_size: .
cdr3_nt: TGTGCCAGCAGTGGACACCCGCGGGGGGGGGCTAGTTCAGAGACCCAGTACTTC
cdr3_aa: CASSGHPRGGASSETQYF

v_call: TRBV18
j_call: TRBJ2-7
d_call: TRBD2
clone_size: .
cdr3_nt: TGTGCCAGCTCACCGAGTCCCCCTAGCGGAGCCTACGAGCAGTACTTC
cdr3_aa: CASSPSPPSGAYEQYF